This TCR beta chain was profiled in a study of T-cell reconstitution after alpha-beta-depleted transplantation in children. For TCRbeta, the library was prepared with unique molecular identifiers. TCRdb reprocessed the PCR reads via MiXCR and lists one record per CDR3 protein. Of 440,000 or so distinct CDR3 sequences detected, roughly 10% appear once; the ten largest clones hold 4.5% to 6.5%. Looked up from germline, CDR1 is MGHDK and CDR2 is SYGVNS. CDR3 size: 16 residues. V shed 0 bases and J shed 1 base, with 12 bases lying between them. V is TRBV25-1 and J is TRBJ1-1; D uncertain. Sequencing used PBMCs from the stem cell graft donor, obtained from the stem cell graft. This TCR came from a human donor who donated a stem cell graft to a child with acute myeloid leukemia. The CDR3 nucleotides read TGTGCCAGCAGTGAATACGGCGGGGTCGCGAACACTGAAGCTTTCTTT. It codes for CASSEYGGVANTEAFF. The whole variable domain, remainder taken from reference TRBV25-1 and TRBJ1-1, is EADIYQTPRYLVIGTGKKITLECSQTMGHDKMYWYQQDPGMELHLIHYSYGVNSTEKGDLSSESTVSRIRTEHFPLTLESARPSHTSQYLCASSEYGGVANTEAFFGQGTRLTVV.